Presented here are 11 T cell receptor beta chains from one specimen sequenced in a study of blood T cell repertoires in COVID-19. The protocol was immunoSEQ multiplex PCR, while the TCRdb copy is restricted to in-frame clones and leaves out a portion. The sample consists of about 190,000 clones, around 82% of them appearing once. The source material was PBMCs or T cells enriched from blood (not recorded which). These receptors all come from a woman aged 60-75 years with acute COVID-19.

V gene TRBV4-3 combines with J gene TRBJ2-5, with 12 bases that match TRBD1. V trimming: 3 bases; J trimming: 2 bases; junction bases outside the gene matches: 10. The germline V gene has CDR1 LGHNA and CDR2 YSLEER. This CDR3 has 18 residues. CDR3 amino acids: CASSQGQGARSQQETQYF. In DNA form, the CDR3 reads TGCGCCAGCAGCCAGGGACAGGGGGCGCGTAGCCAACAAGAGACCCAGTACTTC.

The chain couples TRBV27 to TRBJ2-7, with TRBD1 matching 7 bases. J gave up 6 bases and V 5 bases, and 4 bases lay outside the gene matches. The CDR3 covers 12 residues. CDR1 is MNHEY and CDR2 is SMNVEV in the germline V gene (reference sequence). This CDR3 is CASSDRAGEQYV. CDR3 bases: TGTGCCAGCAGTGACAGGGCTGGCGAGCAGTACGTC.

V and J are TRBV3-1 (or the pseudogene TRBV3-2) and TRBJ1-1; perhaps TRBD1 as D (6 bases). CDR1 and CDR2 (germline): LGHDT, YNNKEL (reference sequence). The CDR3 runs 15 residues. The ends were cut back, 3 bases at V and 3 bases at J, with 14 bases in the middle. In DNA form, the CDR3 reads TGTGCCAGCAGCCACGACAGGAGAATGGACACTGAAGCTTTCTTT. Translated: CASSHDRRMDTEAFF.

The rearrangement joins TRBV3-1 (or the pseudogene TRBV3-2) to TRBJ1-2; D gene unclear. The CDR3 totals 13 residues. CDR1 is LGHDT and CDR2 is YNNKEL in the germline V gene (reference sequence). V was pared by 8 bases and J by 2 bases, with 12 bases between. As DNA, the CDR3 is TGTGCCAGCTCTGTCCCGGGAAACTATGGCTACACCTTC. It yields the protein CASSVPGNYGYTF.

This chain links TRBV3-1 (or the pseudogene TRBV3-2) with TRBJ2-1; 12 bases align to TRBD2. This CDR3 contains 16 residues. Trimming at V came to 7 bases and at J to 6 bases, leaving 10 bases not matched to a gene. Germline V lookup: CDR1 LGHDT, CDR2 YNNKEL (reference sequence). The DNA for the CDR3 is TGTGCCAGCAAAGGGAGGGGACTAGCGGGCCGCAATGAGCAGTTCTTC. Residues: CASKGRGLAGRNEQFF.

The genes are TRBV2 and TRBJ1-4, with 7 bases that match TRBD1. Germline V lookup: CDR1 SNHLY, CDR2 FYNNEI. V shed 6 bases, J shed 2 bases, and the junction held 6 bases outside the gene matches. The CDR3 is 15 amino acids. CDR3: CASRNDRVTNEKLFF. The CDR3 DNA reads as TGTGCCAGCAGGAACGACAGGGTCACTAATGAAAAACTGTTTTTT.

J is TRBJ2-7 and V is TRBV18; D is perhaps TRBD2 (6 bases). CDR3 size: 12 residues. Germline assignment: CDR1 KGHSH and CDR2 LQKENI. Between the trimmed V and J ends, which lost 2 bases and 5 bases, there was a span of 7 bases. CDR3 DNA sequence: TGTGCCAGCTCACCAGTAGCGGACGAGCAGTACTTC. It specifies CASSPVADEQYF.

The genes are TRBV28 and TRBJ2-1; 8 bases line up with TRBD1. The CDR3 extends over 13 amino acids. The germline V gene has CDR1 MDHEN and CDR2 SYDVKM. The ends lost 6 bases at V and 7 bases at J; junction bases unmatched: 5. The CDR3 here is CASSRTGWNEQFF. The CDR3 DNA reads as TGTGCCAGCAGCCGGACAGGGTGGAATGAGCAGTTCTTC.

Remarks on this clone: The sample contains more than one DNA sequence encoding this CDR3. The chain carries TRBV5-1 and TRBJ1-1, with a tentative D call TRBD1 (6 bases). CDR1 is SGHRS, CDR2 YFSETQ, per germline. V was shortened by 0 bases and J by 0 bases, with 9 bases between the two germline ends. The CDR3 runs 15 residues. The CDR3 is CASSLAGGLNTEAFF. CDR3 DNA sequence: TGCGCCAGCAGCTTGGCCGGGGGGCTGAACACTGAAGCTTTCTTT.

The V and J genes are TRBV7-2 and TRBJ2-3; TRBD2 aligns across 7 bases. This CDR3 spans 16 amino acids. In germline, CDR1 is SGHTA, CDR2 FQGNSA. Germline trimming cut 5 bases from V and 6 bases from J; bases unmatched to any gene: 14. CDR3 sequence: CASSLGELAGGDTQYF. The DNA of the CDR3 is TGTGCCAGCAGCCTCGGGGAGTTAGCGGGTGGCGATACGCAGTATTTT.

The gene calls are TRBV28 and TRBJ1-3; 7 nucleotides align to TRBD1. The CDR3 loop spans 17 amino acids. The germline gives CDR1 MDHEN, CDR2 SYDVKM. V dropped 6 bases and J dropped 0; count of bases not matched to a gene: 11. The CDR3 sequence is CASSLPLQGISGNTIYF. Here the CDR3 DNA reads TGTGCCAGCAGCCTCCCCCTACAGGGGATCTCTGGAAACACCATATATTTT.